The 9 T cell receptor beta chains below were found in one sample sequenced in a study of chemoradiotherapy in HPV16-positive cancers. The table came from immunoSEQ multiplex PCR; TCRdb's copy has only in-frame clones and leaves some out. The data show approximately 19,000 clones, with about 86% seen just once and under 6% held by the top ten. Sequencing used blood, obtained from a patient who underwent chemoradiotherapy. All receptors come from a human donor with HPV-associated anogenital cancer.

The chain combines TRBV10-1 with TRBJ1-5; no reliable D call. With 6 bases removed from V and 6 bases from J, the gap between germline ends came to 12 bases. The CDR3 has 13 amino acids. Germline loops: CDR1 WNHNN, CDR2 SYGVQD (reference sequence). The CDR3 loop reads CASSGEGGQPQHF. The CDR3 nucleotides are TGCGCCAGCAGCGGGGAGGGAGGTCAGCCCCAGCATTTT.

The V and J genes are TRBV7-9 and TRBJ1-6, with D maybe TRBD1 (6 bases). Germline V gene sequence: CDR1 SEHNR, CDR2 FQNEAQ (reference sequence). The CDR3 is 18 amino acids. Trimming took 6 bases from V and 0 from J, leaving 18 bases between them. CDR3 amino acids: CASSFVLGGNSYNSPLHF. The CDR3 nucleotides are TGTGCCAGCAGTTTTGTTTTAGGGGGGAACTCCTATAATTCACCCCTCCACTTT.

The chain recombines TRBV6-8 with TRBJ2-7, with D unclear. CDR1 and CDR2 from the germline V gene are MNHGY and SAAAGT. The CDR3 covers 13 residues. Trimming left V 4 bases short and J 6 bases short, with 13 bases between. The CDR3, as DNA: TGTGCCAGCAGTTTCCCCAGGACCCTCGAGCAGTACTTC. Its translation is CASSFPRTLEQYF.

The chain uses TRBV5-4 and TRBJ2-1, with 11 bases lining up with TRBD2. Germline V gene lookup returns CDR1 SGHNT and CDR2 YYREEE (reference sequence). The length of the CDR3 is 15 residues. The trim removed 4 bases at V and 2 bases at J, leaving 2 bases unmatched. The CDR3 here is CASSATSGAYNEQFF. The CDR3 DNA sequence: TGTGCCAGCAGCGCGACTAGCGGGGCCTACAATGAGCAGTTCTTC.

The rearrangement joins TRBV7-2 to TRBJ1-5; D unclear. Looked up from germline, CDR1 is SGHTA and CDR2 is FQGNSA. The CDR3 is made up of 13 amino acids. V lost 3 bases and J lost 0, with 3 bases in between. CDR3 bases: TGTGCCAGCAGCTTTTCTAGCAATCAGCCCCAGCATTTT. Its translation: CASSFSSNQPQHF.

The chain combines TRBV7-6 with TRBJ2-7; D is possibly TRBD1 or TRBD2 (5 bases each). This CDR3 has 14 amino acids. Germline lookup yields CDR1 SGHVS and CDR2 FNYEAQ. The V end lost 2 bases, the J end lost 2 bases, and 10 bases lay between the germline ends. CDR3 residues: CASSLYEGPYEQYF. The CDR3 coding sequence is TGTGCCAGCAGCTTATACGAGGGACCCTACGAGCAGTACTTC.

Here the CDR3 DNA reads TGTGCCTGGAGTGTCATGAACACTGAAGCTTTCTTT. Translating gives CAWSVMNTEAFF. V and J are TRBV30 and TRBJ1-1; D unresolved. V lost 0 bases and J lost 0, with 2 bases in between. The germline gives CDR1 GTSNPN, CDR2 SVGIG (reference sequence). The CDR3 runs to 12 residues.

The chain employs TRBV6-1 and TRBJ2-5, with D possibly called TRBD1 or TRBD2 (6 bases each). CDR1 is MNHNS, CDR2 SASEGT, per germline. The CDR3 has 15 amino acids. Trimming took off 8 bases at V and 2 bases at J, with 18 bases between the two ends. CDR3 sequence: CASSEGGGTQETQYF. CDR3 sequence (DNA): TGTGCCAGCTCAGAAGGAGGGGGAACGCAAGAGACCCAGTACTTC.

The rearrangement uses TRBV12-5 and TRBJ2-2, with D unresolved. The germline gives CDR1 LGHNT, CDR2 FRNRAP. With 1 base removed from V and 5 bases from J, the gap between germline ends came to 11 bases. The CDR3 is 15 amino acids. This CDR3 reads CASGLAVRWTGELFF. In DNA, the CDR3 is TGTGCTAGTGGTTTGGCGGTCCGATGGACCGGGGAGCTGTTTTTT.